This T cell receptor beta chain emerged from a study of T cells in Graves' hyperthyroidism and ophthalmopathy. This clonotype was recorded many times. Its antigen remains unknown. Amplification yielded TCR beta CDR3 regions, with RNA transcripts as the source. The TCR CDR3 was amplified in a first-round RT-PCR using the HTBI primer set. One entry per CDR3 protein results from TCRdb running MiXCR on the multiplex PCR reads. The sample has hundreds of thousands of distinct CDR3 sequences, around 13% seen once; the top ten hold 9% to 9.5%. Patients counted as stable if ophthalmopathy did not develop within 18 months. The CDR3 has 14 residues. V gave up 8 bases and J gave up 1 base, with 12 bases separating them. CDR1 is LNHNV, CDR2 YYDKDF, per germline (reference sequence). General study results and limits: The model foresaw ophthalmopathy a median roughly 6 months prior to onset. Most thyroid clonotypes expanded above 0.001 were also detected in blood.

The chain links TRBV15 to TRBJ1-5, with D perhaps TRBD1 (5 bases). The source of this sequence is a woman aged 18-30 years with Graves' hyperthyroidism. Material for sequencing was blood. The CDR3 nucleotides are TGTGCCACCCGAGGGGTAGGAAGCAATCAGCCCCAGCATTTT. This gives the protein CATRGVGSNQPQHF.